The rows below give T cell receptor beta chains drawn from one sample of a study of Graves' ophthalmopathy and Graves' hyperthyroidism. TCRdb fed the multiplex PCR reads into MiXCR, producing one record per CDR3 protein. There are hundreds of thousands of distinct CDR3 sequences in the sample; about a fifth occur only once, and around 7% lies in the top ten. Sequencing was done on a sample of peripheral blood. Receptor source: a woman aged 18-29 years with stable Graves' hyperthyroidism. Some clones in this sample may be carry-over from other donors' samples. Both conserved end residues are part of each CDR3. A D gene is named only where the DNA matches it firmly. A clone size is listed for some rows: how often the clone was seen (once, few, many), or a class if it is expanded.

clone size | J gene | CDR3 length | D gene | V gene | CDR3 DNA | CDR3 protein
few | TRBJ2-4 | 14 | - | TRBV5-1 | TGCGCCAGCAGCTTGAAGGGGGACAAAAACATTCAGTACTTC | CASSLKGDKNIQYF
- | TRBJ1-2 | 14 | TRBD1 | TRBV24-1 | TGTGCCACCAGTGATTTTGACAGGGTCTACGGCTTCACCTTC | CATSDFDRVYGFTF
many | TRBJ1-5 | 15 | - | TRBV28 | TGTGCCAGCAGTCCCGCTGCAGGCCTCAATCAGCCCCAGCATTTT | CASSPAAGLNQPQHF
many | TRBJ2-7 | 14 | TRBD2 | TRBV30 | TGTGCCTGGAGTGTAAAGCGGGAGTCCTACGAGCAGTACTTC | CAWSVKRESYEQYF
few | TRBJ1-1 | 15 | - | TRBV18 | TGTGCCAGCTCACCCGCACCGGGACAGAACACTGAAGCTTTCTTT | CASSPAPGQNTEAFF
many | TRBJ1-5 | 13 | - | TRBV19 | TGTGCCAGTAGTCAACTCAAGAATCAGCCCCAGCATTTT | CASSQLKNQPQHF
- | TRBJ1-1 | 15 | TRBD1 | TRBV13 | TGTGCCAGCAGCGGAGAGACAGGGATGAACACTGAAGCTTTCTTT | CASSGETGMNTEAFF
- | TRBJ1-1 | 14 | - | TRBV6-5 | TGTGCCAGCAGTTCGGGACACGGTCGTGATGAAGCTTTCTTT | CASSSGHGRDEAFF
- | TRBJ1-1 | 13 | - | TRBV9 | TGTGCCAGCAGCCCAGATCGGGACACTGAAGCTTGCTTT | CASSPDRDTEACF
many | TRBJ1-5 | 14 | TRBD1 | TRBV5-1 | TGCGCCAGCAGCTTCGGGACAGGGGTTCAGCCCCAGCATTTT | CASSFGTGVQPQHF
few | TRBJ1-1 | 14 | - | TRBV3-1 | TGTGCCAGCAGCCAAAGGGGTCAGGGCACTGAAGCTTTCTTT | CASSQRGQGTEAFF
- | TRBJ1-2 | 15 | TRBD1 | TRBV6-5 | TGTGCCAGCATGTTATCGGACAGGCAGGACTATGGCTACACCTTC | CASMLSDRQDYGYTF
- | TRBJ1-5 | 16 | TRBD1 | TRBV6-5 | TGTGCCAGCAGTTTTCGACAGGGGAGATTCAGTCAGCCCCAGCATTTT | CASSFRQGRFSQPQHF
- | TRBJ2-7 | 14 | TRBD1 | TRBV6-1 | TGTGCCAGCAGTGACGGACAGGGGGCTGAAGAGCAGTACTTC | CASSDGQGAEEQYF
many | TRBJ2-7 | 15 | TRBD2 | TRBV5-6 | TGTGCCAGCAGGGTGGAGACTAGCGGGAGCTACGAGCAGTACTTC | CASRVETSGSYEQYF
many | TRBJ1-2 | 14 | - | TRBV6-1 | TGTGCCAGCAGGCCATCGCAAGTTAACTATGGCTACACCTTC | CASRPSQVNYGYTF
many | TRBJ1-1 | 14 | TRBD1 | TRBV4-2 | TGTGCCAGCAGCCAGGCTTCACAGGGGGCAGGAGCTTTCTTT | CASSQASQGAGAFF
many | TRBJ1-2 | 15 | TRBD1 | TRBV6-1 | TGTGCCAGCAGCGTAACAGGGGGCGCTTACTATGGCTACACCTTC | CASSVTGGAYYGYTF
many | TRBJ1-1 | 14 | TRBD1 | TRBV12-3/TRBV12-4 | TGTGCCAGCAGGGAGACAGGGGCCGGCACTGAAGCTTTCTTT | CASRETGAGTEAFF
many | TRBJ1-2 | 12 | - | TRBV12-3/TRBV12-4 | TGTGCCAGCACGGTAGTGGGCTATGGCTACACCTTC | CASTVVGYGYTF
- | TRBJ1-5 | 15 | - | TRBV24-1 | TGTGCCACCAGTGATGCAGGGGAAGGCAATCAGCCCCAGCATTTT | CATSDAGEGNQPQHF
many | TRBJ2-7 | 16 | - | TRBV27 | TGTGCCAGCCCCTCGCGGAGGGGGGGCCGCTCCTACGAGCAGTACTTC | CASPSRRGGRSYEQYF
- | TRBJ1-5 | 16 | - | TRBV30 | TGTGCCTGGAGTGTCCAGCCGGGCTATAGCAATCAGCCCCAGCATTTT | CAWSVQPGYSNQPQHF
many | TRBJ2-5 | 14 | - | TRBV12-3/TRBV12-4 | TGTGCCAGCAGGAGGGACAATGGCCCAGAGACCCAGTACTTC | CASRRDNGPETQYF
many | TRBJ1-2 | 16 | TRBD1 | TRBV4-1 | TGCGCCAGCAGACCCTTTACGGGACAGGGGTACTATGGCTACACCTTC | CASRPFTGQGYYGYTF
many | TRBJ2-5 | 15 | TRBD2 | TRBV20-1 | TGCAGTGCCCTTAGGACTAGCGGGGGGACGGAGACCCAGTACTTC | CSALRTSGGTETQYF
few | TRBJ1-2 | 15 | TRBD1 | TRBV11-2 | TGTGCCAGCAGCTCACGACAGGGAATAGGTCAGGGCTACACCTTC | CASSSRQGIGQGYTF
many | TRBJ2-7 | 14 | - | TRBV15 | TGTGCCACCAGCAGAGGGGCAGGGTACTACGAGCAGTACTTC | CATSRGAGYYEQYF
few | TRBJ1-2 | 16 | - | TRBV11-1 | TGTGCCAGCAGCAAGGGAAGCCCGCGAATCCCACCTGGCTACACCTTC | CASSKGSPRIPPGYTF
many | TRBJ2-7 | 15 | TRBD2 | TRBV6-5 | TGTGCCAGCAGAGCGGGGCTAGCGGGAACCTACGAGCAGTACTTC | CASRAGLAGTYEQYF